This is a list of T cell receptor beta chains from one sample in a study of blood T cells in healthy people across ages. From the 5' RACE reads, TCRdb called clonotypes with MiXCR, one entry per CDR3 protein. Of roughly 1.7 million distinct CDR3 sequences listed, about 35% are singletons. The sequenced sample consisted of blood. The receptors were sampled from a woman in her twenties or thirties in good health. CDR3s include the opening cysteine and the closing phenylalanine or tryptophan. A D gene is named only where the DNA matches it firmly. Some rows mark clone size as missing; the rest say once, few, many or name a class of expanded clone.

J gene: TRBJ1-1; V gene: TRBV5-6; D gene: .; CDR3 length: 15; clone size: .; CDR3 protein: CASSLQIGVYTEAFF; CDR3 DNA: TGTGCCAGCAGCTTACAGATTGGAGTCTACACTGAAGCTTTCTTT
J gene: TRBJ1-6; V gene: TRBV20-1; D gene: .; CDR3 length: 15; clone size: .; CDR3 protein: CSARSGLKGGSPLHF; CDR3 DNA: TGCAGTGCTAGATCGGGACTAAAGGGGGGTTCACCCCTCCACTTT
J gene: TRBJ2-1; V gene: TRBV20-1; D gene: .; CDR3 length: 14; clone size: .; CDR3 protein: CSASRRRKDNEQFF; CDR3 DNA: TGCAGTGCCTCTCGGAGGAGGAAAGACAATGAGCAGTTCTTC
J gene: TRBJ2-1; V gene: TRBV4-1; D gene: .; CDR3 length: 14; clone size: .; CDR3 protein: CASSQLQGLGEQFF; CDR3 DNA: TGCGCCAGCAGCCAACTACAGGGATTGGGTGAGCAGTTCTTC
J gene: TRBJ2-7; V gene: TRBV30; D gene: TRBD1; CDR3 length: 14; clone size: .; CDR3 protein: CAWSWGQVSFEQYF; CDR3 DNA: TGTGCCTGGAGTTGGGGACAGGTTTCATTCGAGCAGTACTTC
J gene: TRBJ2-7; V gene: TRBV5-1; D gene: .; CDR3 length: 15; clone size: few; CDR3 protein: CASSPALGATYEQYF; CDR3 DNA: TGCGCCAGCAGCCCGGCGTTGGGGGCTACCTACGAGCAGTACTTC
J gene: TRBJ2-3; V gene: TRBV2; D gene: TRBD1; CDR3 length: 14; clone size: .; CDR3 protein: CASRSDRSTDTQYF; CDR3 DNA: TGTGCCAGCAGATCGGACAGGAGCACAGATACGCAGTATTTT
J gene: TRBJ1-5; V gene: TRBV4-2; D gene: .; CDR3 length: 15; clone size: .; CDR3 protein: CASSQERAADQPQHF; CDR3 DNA: TGTGCCAGCAGCCAAGAGAGGGCCGCGGATCAGCCCCAGCATTTT
J gene: TRBJ2-5; V gene: TRBV7-9; D gene: .; CDR3 length: 17; clone size: .; CDR3 protein: CASSLGAQTWIWETQYF; CDR3 DNA: TGTGCCAGCAGCTTAGGGGCACAGACTTGGATTTGGGAGACCCAGTACTTC
J gene: TRBJ2-7; V gene: TRBV6-2/TRBV6-3; D gene: TRBD2; CDR3 length: 15; clone size: .; CDR3 protein: CASRTTSGRYYEQYF; CDR3 DNA: TGTGCCAGCAGAACGACTAGCGGGAGATACTACGAGCAGTACTTC
J gene: TRBJ2-2; V gene: TRBV29-1; D gene: TRBD1; CDR3 length: 17; clone size: .; CDR3 protein: CSVRTGEGGFYGGELFF; CDR3 DNA: TGCAGCGTCCGAACAGGGGAAGGAGGTTTCTATGGCGGGGAGCTGTTTTTT
J gene: TRBJ2-1; V gene: TRBV14; D gene: .; CDR3 length: 17; clone size: .; CDR3 protein: CASSQDPGTYPYNEQFF; CDR3 DNA: TGTGCCAGCAGCCAAGATCCGGGGACCTATCCATACAATGAGCAGTTCTTC
J gene: TRBJ2-1; V gene: TRBV5-1; D gene: .; CDR3 length: 18; clone size: .; CDR3 protein: CASSLQSGGPPGYNEQFF; CDR3 DNA: TGCGCCAGCAGCCTCCAATCTGGGGGACCACCGGGCTACAATGAGCAGTTCTTC
J gene: TRBJ2-1; V gene: TRBV11-2; D gene: TRBD2; CDR3 length: 16; clone size: .; CDR3 protein: CASSFFTSGGYNEQFF; CDR3 DNA: TGTGCCAGCAGCTTTTTTACTAGCGGGGGGTACAATGAGCAGTTCTTC
J gene: TRBJ2-7; V gene: TRBV28; D gene: .; CDR3 length: 15; clone size: few; CDR3 protein: CASSLGPSLTYEQYF; CDR3 DNA: TGTGCCAGCAGTTTGGGGCCTAGCTTAACCTACGAGCAGTACTTC
J gene: TRBJ2-5; V gene: TRBV15; D gene: TRBD2; CDR3 length: 16; clone size: many; CDR3 protein: CATSRLAGGYEETQYF; CDR3 DNA: TGTGCCACCAGCAGACTAGCGGGGGGCTACGAGGAGACCCAGTACTTC
J gene: TRBJ2-3; V gene: TRBV20-1; D gene: .; CDR3 length: 15; clone size: .; CDR3 protein: CSASLRGPGTDTQYF; CDR3 DNA: TGCAGTGCTAGCCTTAGAGGGCCGGGCACAGATACGCAGTATTTT
J gene: TRBJ2-7; V gene: TRBV3-1; D gene: .; CDR3 length: 16; clone size: .; CDR3 protein: CASSQAARLSSYEQYF; CDR3 DNA: TGTGCCAGCAGCCAAGCTGCGAGACTTAGCTCCTACGAGCAGTACTTC
J gene: TRBJ2-7; V gene: TRBV9; D gene: .; CDR3 length: 15; clone size: many; CDR3 protein: CASSVGPGGAYEQYF; CDR3 DNA: TGTGCCAGCAGCGTAGGGCCAGGCGGGGCCTACGAGCAGTACTTC
J gene: TRBJ1-1; V gene: TRBV20-1; D gene: .; CDR3 length: 14; clone size: few; CDR3 protein: CSARPPGHGAEAFF; CDR3 DNA: TGCAGTGCCCGCCCCCCCGGGCACGGGGCTGAAGCTTTCTTT
J gene: TRBJ2-1; V gene: TRBV7-9; D gene: .; CDR3 length: 17; clone size: .; CDR3 protein: CASSPRGGGSPHNEQFF; CDR3 DNA: TGTGCCAGCAGCCCTAGGGGGGGCGGGAGCCCCCACAATGAGCAGTTCTTC
J gene: TRBJ1-6; V gene: TRBV21-1; D gene: .; CDR3 length: 15; clone size: .; CDR3 protein: CASSKVRKGHSPLHF; CDR3 DNA: TGTGCCAGCAGCAAAGTGAGGAAAGGCCATTCACCCCTCCACTTT
J gene: TRBJ2-3; V gene: TRBV6-1; D gene: .; CDR3 length: 13; clone size: few; CDR3 protein: CASTEAMSDTQYF; CDR3 DNA: TGTGCCAGCACCGAAGCGATGTCAGATACGCAGTATTTT